This TCR beta chain was retrieved from a study of quantifying T cell responses using KT2 cells. Across the study: Reverse transcription used primers in the TCR alpha and beta constant regions. A predetermined fluorescence threshold ended the second PCR, run as a qPCR.

Known numbers of the T cell clone KT2 were added to PBMC. Each cDNA got a UMI-containing oligo ligated at its 3' end. The first PCR ran around 4 cycles with an equimolar RC1.1 and RC1.2 beta primer mix. From the second PCR onward, TCR alpha and beta chains were processed separately. TCRdb used MiXCR to reprocess the UMI-ligation and nested PCR reads, holding one entry per CDR3 protein. This table holds about 32,000 distinct CDR3 sequences, under 7.5% found once. This clonotype was seen only a few times. This sequence originates from a human donor. The sample consisted of PBMCs spiked with cells of the T cell clone KT2.

The CDR3 DNA follows: TGCAGTGCTACTCCTCTTGGGGGCCCAGTTTACGAGCAGTACTTC. It yields the protein CSATPLGGPVYEQYF. V gene TRBV20-1 combines with J gene TRBJ2-7, with D possibly being TRBD1 (6 bases). Trimming left V 4 bases short and J 4 bases short, with 20 bases between. The germline CDR1 and CDR2 sequences are DFQATT and SNEGSKA (reference sequence). The CDR3 loop spans 15 amino acids.